The clone carrying this T cell receptor beta chain came up many times. Germline V gene lookup returns CDR1 SGHVS and CDR2 FQNEAQ. The CDR3 runs 15 residues. Unmatched junction bases numbered 12, after V lost 7 bases and J lost 4 bases. Patients chosen for sequencing had shown CD8+CD57+ cell expansion by flow cytometry. The data derive from a study of CD8+CD57+ T cells in acquired aplastic anemia. Template material for TCR beta VDJ and CDR3 profiling consisted of genomic DNA. TCRdb called the reads again in MiXCR, with one record for every CDR3 protein. The sample includes about 200,000 distinct CDR3 sequences, about half of them seen just once.

This chain connects TRBV7-8 to TRBJ2-7; TRBD2 matches 8 bases. Specimen: sorted CD4+, CD8+, or CD8+CD57+ T cells (not recorded which) from PBMCs. This sequence was found in a human donor with aplastic anemia. The CDR3 coding sequence is TGTGCCAGCAAGTCGGGGGGGGGGGCGTTATACGAGCAGTACTTC. It yields the protein CASKSGGGALYEQYF.